This TCR beta chain was retrieved from a study of shared clonotypes between healthy human individuals. Trimming stripped 3 bases from V and 6 bases from J, with 24 bases between. This CDR3 spans 18 amino acids. The germline V gene encodes CDR1 MGHDK and CDR2 SYGVNS. Each subset's genomic DNA was split evenly across several immunoSEQ plates. TCRdb's copy holds only in-frame clones and misses some; the assay was immunoSEQ multiplex PCR. The table has over 1.5 million clones, roughly 98% seen once. This TCR derives from a man younger than 45 in good health. Sequences were obtained from naive CD4+ T cells sorted from blood. Subset given: CD45RA+ positively selected. The V and J genes are TRBV25-1 and TRBJ2-1, with D possibly being TRBD1 (6 bases). CDR3 nucleotides: TGTGCCAGCAGTGAGATCGCCAGGGGTTTTTGCAAGAGCAATGAGCAGTTCTTC. Encoded protein: CASSEIARGFCKSNEQFF.